The table lists the clone carrying this T cell receptor beta chain with many counts. Its antigen is undetermined. This record belongs to a study of T-cell reconstitution after alpha-beta-depleted transplantation in children. Study results and caveats: By about two months after transplant, alpha-beta T cells reportedly arose from several hundred graft clones that had expanded. By one year post-transplant, T-cell counts and diversity largely arose from T cells that were newly produced.

There are 13 residues in the CDR3. CDR1 and CDR2 from the germline V gene are SQVTM and ANQGSEA. V lost 6 bases to trimming and J lost 5 bases; unmatched junction nucleotides: 6. Unique molecular identifiers were used to barcode this TCRbeta library. TCRdb independently ran MiXCR on the PCR reads; one entry per CDR3 protein. The data show around 700,000 distinct CDR3 sequences, less than 15% seen once. The receptor's source is a girl aged 2 to 9 with congenital amegakaryocytic thrombocytopenia, due to receive a stem cell transplant. The sample here was PBMCs, taken before TCRalphabeta/CD19-depleted stem cell transplant. The chain couples TRBV29-1 to TRBJ2-5; 10 bases are shared with TRBD1. The CDR3: CSVWDRGDETQYF. The CDR3 bases are TGCAGCGTATGGGACAGGGGAGACGAGACCCAGTACTTC.